Following are 9 T cell receptor beta chains from one sample sequenced in a study of blood T cells in healthy people across ages. Primed by a sample-barcoded 5' primer and a J-beta primer mix, a second PCR proceeded for about 6 to 11 cycles. One entry per CDR3 protein, called by TCRdb with MiXCR from the 5' RACE reads. The top ten hold around a third of the sample, which has about 680,000 distinct CDR3 sequences, approximately 50% seen once. Sequenced sample: blood. Receptors were obtained from a woman in her fifties or sixties in good health.

This clonotype appeared a single time. V is TRBV21-1 and J is TRBJ2-7; the table's D call, TRBD2, was not checked against the DNA. The last part of the DNA fits TRBJ2-5 better; the J call may be wrong. TRBV21-1 is a recognized pseudogene. CDR3 size: 15 residues. CDR3 region: CASSKVDSGMGTQYF. The CDR3 DNA reads TGTGCCAGCAGCAAAGTTGATAGCGGGATGGGGACCCAGTACTTC.

V gene TRBV9 combines with J gene TRBJ2-1, with 11 positions matching TRBD2. The CDR3 contains 15 residues. Germline CDR1 and CDR2: SGDLS and YYNGEE. The junction had 5 bases not matched to a gene; V was cut back by 4 bases and J by 5 bases. The CDR3 bases are TGTGCCAGCAGCTTGACTAGCGGGAACCACAATGAGCAGTTCTTC. Its translation is CASSLTSGNHNEQFF.

J is TRBJ1-2 and V is TRBV4-3, with 8 bases aligning to TRBD1. Trimming took 3 bases from V and 4 from J; bases not matched to a gene: 10. The CDR3 extends over 16 amino acids. Looked up from germline, CDR1 is LGHNA and CDR2 is YSLEER. CDR3 coding DNA: TGCGCCAGCAGCCATGCAGGACAGGGCGTTCGCTATGGCTACACCTTC. This encodes CASSHAGQGVRYGYTF.

This clonotype was seen many times. CDR3 DNA: TGTGCCAGCAGTTTCGGGAGGAGGGGGTTCGCTTTCTTT. It specifies CASSFGRRGFAFF. V gene TRBV27 combines with J gene TRBJ1-1; tentatively, D is TRBD1 (6 bases). The CDR3 spans 13 residues. The ends were cut back, 3 bases at V and 11 bases at J, with 16 bases in the middle. Germline V gene data show CDR1 as MNHEY and CDR2 as SMNVEV (reference sequence).

This clonotype showed up just a few times. The CDR3 protein is CASSPDWQTDTQYF. The CDR3 DNA reads TGTGCCAGCTCACCAGATTGGCAGACAGATACGCAGTATTTT. V and J are TRBV18 and TRBJ2-3; D call uncertain. The V end was cut by 2 bases, the J end by 3 bases, with 9 bases between. The CDR3 has 14 amino acids. CDR1 is KGHSH, CDR2 LQKENI, per germline.

The CDR3 sequence is CASSYRQPGGGTQYF. DNA of the CDR3: TGTGCCAGCAGTTACCGGCAGCCCGGCGGGGGTACGCAGTATTTT. The V call is TRBV6-2 or TRBV6-3, the J call TRBJ2-3, with 7 positions matching TRBD2. Germline V gene lookup returns CDR1 MNHEY and CDR2 SVGEGT. The CDR3 consists of 15 residues. Trimming cost V 2 bases and J 8 bases; bases outside gene matches: 10.

The chain uses TRBV20-1 and TRBJ2-1; 14 bases line up with TRBD2. CDR3 length: 17 amino acids. V gave up 6 bases and J gave up 7 bases; unmatched junction bases: 14. CDR1 and CDR2 (germline): DFQATT, SNEGSKA (reference sequence). The CDR3 DNA reads as TGCAGTGCCCGAGATTCGGGACTAGCGGGAGACTTTAATGAGCAGTTCTTC. Translating it yields CSARDSGLAGDFNEQFF.

In DNA form, the CDR3 reads TGTGCCAGCAGTTCCACCCCGGCCAGAGTCCGAGGAGATACGCAGTATTTT. Its protein is CASSSTPARVRGDTQYF. The J gene is TRBJ2-3, the V gene TRBV2; unclear D gene. The germline gives CDR1 SNHLY, CDR2 FYNNEI. This CDR3 region has 17 residues. The germline V and J ends were trimmed by 5 bases and 5 bases, with 23 bases remaining between them.

This chain uses TRBV10-3 with TRBJ2-2, with 11 bases matching TRBD2. V shed 10 bases, J shed 1 base, and the junction held 8 bases outside the gene matches. The CDR3 consists of 16 residues. CDR1 ENHRY and CDR2 SYGVKD come from the germline V gene. The CDR3: CATKGTSGRNTGELFF. In nucleotides, the CDR3 is TGTGCCACCAAAGGGACTAGCGGACGGAACACCGGGGAGCTGTTTTTT.